This is a list of T cell receptor beta chains from one sample in a study of blood T cell repertoires in COVID-19. Assay used: immunoSEQ multiplex PCR; TCRdb lists only in-frame clones, some missing. The sample holds some 330,000 clones, roughly 90% seen once. The sequenced material came from peripheral blood. Receptor source: a woman between 50 and 59 years old with active or convalescent COVID-19. Both conserved end residues are trimmed from each CDR3. Not every row has a clone size; where given, it reads once, few, many or a size class.

ASSLISGRTYEQF NA TRBV11-2 13 TRBJ2-1
ASSLVAGDEQF NA TRBV5-4 11 TRBJ2-1
ASSVVTSASTDTQY NA TRBV7-3 14 TRBJ2-3
ASSLMTSGGNEQF NA TRBV2 13 TRBJ2-1
ASSLAPSAFTGELF NA TRBV7-2 14 TRBJ2-2
ASIPGPYGNEQF NA TRBV27 12 TRBJ2-1
SVEEGGGQF NA TRBV29-1 9 TRBJ2-1
ASSLAERVYEQY NA TRBV6-5 12 TRBJ2-7
ASSALGGNQPQH once TRBV2 12 TRBJ1-5
ASSYQRGPNNSPLH few TRBV6-2/TRBV6-3 14 TRBJ1-6
ASSMGDSYLNSPLH NA TRBV19 14 TRBJ1-6
ASSPPTGGETQY NA TRBV5-1 12 TRBJ2-5
ASSPLGQGPYGYT NA TRBV4-3 13 TRBJ1-2
ATSGKSSYEQY NA TRBV24-1 11 TRBJ2-7
ASSLSRGASGSPREQY NA TRBV27 16 TRBJ2-7
ASRQGGTGPDTQY NA TRBV4-2 13 TRBJ2-3
ASSDSYNEQF NA TRBV19 10 TRBJ2-1
ASSLGGENNQPQH NA TRBV7-2 13 TRBJ1-5
ASSGDRGRDYGYT NA TRBV28 13 TRBJ1-2
ASSEVSQGSPTSREQF NA TRBV6-1 16 TRBJ2-1
AWSVPGTGAYEQY few TRBV30 13 TRBJ2-7
ASSQVEFRTEAF NA TRBV4-2 12 TRBJ1-1
ASSLSTLRGGSYNEQF few TRBV28 16 TRBJ2-1
ASSPLLTGQGRSDTEAF once TRBV18 17 TRBJ1-1
ASSQTGVDYGYT NA TRBV3-1/TRBV3-2 12 TRBJ1-2
ASSHRGLEAF NA TRBV3-1/TRBV3-2 10 TRBJ1-1